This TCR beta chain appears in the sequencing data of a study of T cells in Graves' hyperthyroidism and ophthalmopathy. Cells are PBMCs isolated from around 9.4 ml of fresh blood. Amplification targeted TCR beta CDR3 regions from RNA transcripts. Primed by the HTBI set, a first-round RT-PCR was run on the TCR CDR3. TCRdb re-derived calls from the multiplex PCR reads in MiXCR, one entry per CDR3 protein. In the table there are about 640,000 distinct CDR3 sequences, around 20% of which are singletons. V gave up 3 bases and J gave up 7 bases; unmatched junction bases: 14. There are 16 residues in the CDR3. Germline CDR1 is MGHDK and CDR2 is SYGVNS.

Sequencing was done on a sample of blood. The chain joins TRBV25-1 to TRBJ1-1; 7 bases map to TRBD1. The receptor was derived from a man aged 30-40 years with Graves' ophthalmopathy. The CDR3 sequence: CASSDPPGGSSGEAFF. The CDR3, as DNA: TGTGCCAGCAGTGACCCCCCAGGGGGGAGTAGCGGTGAAGCTTTCTTT.